This T cell receptor beta chain was retrieved from a study of blood T cell repertoires in COVID-19. On the study more broadly: The analysed material was cDNA or gDNA that came from T cells, B-cell-depleted T cells, or PBMCs.

The CDR3 is made up of 15 amino acids. J was trimmed by 6 bases and V by 7 bases; bases with no gene match: 13. The germline V gene has CDR1 MDHEN and CDR2 SYDVKM. This clone has more than one count but fewer than ten. The assay was immunoSEQ multiplex PCR, and TCRdb's table has in-frame clones only and misses some. Of about 68,000 clones listed, over 65% were seen once; the top ten hold around 25%. This TCR derives from a human donor in a cohort sampled during active COVID-19. Sequencing was carried out using peripheral blood. This chain uses TRBV28 with TRBJ1-1, with TRBD1 matching over 8 bases. DNA for the CDR3: TGTGCCAGCATTAACTCGGACAGGGATGGCCCTGAAGCTTTCTTT. Translating gives CASINSDRDGPEAFF.